This T cell receptor (beta chain) was sequenced in a study of cytomegalovirus exposure and HLA in healthy donors. Study-wide background: Researchers found that about 84% of almost 400 genotyped donors fell within the Caucasian-associated ancestry cluster.

V was clipped by 0 bases and J by 5 bases; unmatched bases: 9. CDR1 is SGHDT, CDR2 YYEEEE, per germline. CDR3 size: 16 residues. PCR employed 60 Vbeta and 13 Jbeta primers. Libraries were prepared by immunoSEQ multiplex PCR; TCRdb keeps only in-frame clonotypes and omits some of them. Among about 120,000 clones listed, around 81% were seen once. Regarding this clone: Its antigen is unidentified.

Study outcomes and limitations: According to the study, 160 or so TCR beta chains were cytomegalovirus-associated.

The rearrangement links TRBV5-6 to TRBJ2-5, with 8 bases aligning to TRBD2. The receptor was isolated from a middle-aged woman in good health and CMV-seronegative. Sequencing was done on a sample of PBMCs. The chain's CDR3 is CASSLGASGLRETQYF. The CDR3 region has the DNA TGTGCCAGCAGCTTGGGGGCTAGCGGGCTGAGGGAGACCCAGTACTTC.